This T cell receptor (beta chain) was recovered during a study of T cell responses to AZD1222 COVID-19 vaccine. Study results and limitations: Of spike-specific TCRs, nearly half reportedly target regions left unmutated in variants. The peak T cell response came first, and repertoires were sampled only after it. The donors showed a predominance of white British ancestry and of females, with possible underestimation of clonal diversity.

The protocol was immunoSEQ multiplex PCR, while the TCRdb copy is restricted to in-frame clones and leaves out a portion. The table lists some 150,000 clones, more than 80% of them singletons. As concerns this clone: Antigen specificity is unknown.

The V segment lost 6 bases and the J segment 0 bases; nucleotides outside the gene matches: 19. This CDR3 is 21 amino acids long. Germline CDR1 and CDR2: SNHLY and FYNNEI. This receptor was obtained from an adult in good health. The sequencing here drew on peripheral blood, taken on day 0 of AZD1222 vaccination. The chain is built from TRBV2 and TRBJ2-1, with 11 bases that match TRBD2. The CDR3 DNA reads as TGTGCCAGCAGCCCAGGTCGAGGACTAGCGGGTGACTTGAGCTCCTACAATGAGCAGTTCTTC. Translation gives CASSPGRGLAGDLSSYNEQFF.